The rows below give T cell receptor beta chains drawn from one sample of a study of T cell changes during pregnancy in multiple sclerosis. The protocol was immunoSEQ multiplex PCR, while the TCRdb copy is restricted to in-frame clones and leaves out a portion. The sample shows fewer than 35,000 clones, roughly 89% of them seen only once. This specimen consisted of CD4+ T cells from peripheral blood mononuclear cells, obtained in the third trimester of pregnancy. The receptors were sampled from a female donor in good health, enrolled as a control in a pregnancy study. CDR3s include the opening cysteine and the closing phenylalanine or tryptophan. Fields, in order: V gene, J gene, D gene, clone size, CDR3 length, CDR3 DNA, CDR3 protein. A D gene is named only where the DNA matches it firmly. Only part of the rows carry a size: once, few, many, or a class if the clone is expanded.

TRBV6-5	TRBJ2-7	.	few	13	TGTGCCAGCAGGTCTATAGACTCCTACGAGCAGTACTTC	CASRSIDSYEQYF
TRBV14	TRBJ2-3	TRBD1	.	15	TGTGCCAGCAGCCCCCGACAGGGGAGCACAGATACGCAGTATTTT	CASSPRQGSTDTQYF
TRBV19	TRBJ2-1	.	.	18	TGTGCCAGTAGTATAGCCCTTCTCCGGGGGAGCTCCTACAATGAGCAGTTCTTC	CASSIALLRGSSYNEQFF
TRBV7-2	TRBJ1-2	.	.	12	TGTGCCAGCAGCTGGGACTTTGGAGGCTACACCTTC	CASSWDFGGYTF
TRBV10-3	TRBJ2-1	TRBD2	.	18	TGTGCCATCAGTGTGGAGACTAGCGGGAGACCTACCTACAATGAGCAGTTCTTC	CAISVETSGRPTYNEQFF
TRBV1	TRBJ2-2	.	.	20	TGCACCAGCAGCCAATTGACGGGACTAGCGGGAGAGGAAGACACCGGGGAGCTGTTTTTT	CTSSQLTGLAGEEDTGELFF
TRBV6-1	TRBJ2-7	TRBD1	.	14	TGTGCCAGCAGTGCCGGGGACAGGGGGTACGAGCAGTACTTC	CASSAGDRGYEQYF
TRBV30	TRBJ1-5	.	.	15	TGTGCCTGGAGTCTGGGAGGGGCGGGCAATCAGCCCCAGCATTTT	CAWSLGGAGNQPQHF
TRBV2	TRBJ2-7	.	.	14	TGTGCCAGCAGTGAAGGTCAGGGGCAGGAGCCCATTTACTTC	CASSEGQGQEPIYF
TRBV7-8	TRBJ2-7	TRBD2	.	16	TGTGCCAGCAGCTTCGGACTAGCGGGGGGTCTAGGCGAGCAGTACTTC	CASSFGLAGGLGEQYF
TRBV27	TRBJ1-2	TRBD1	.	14	TGTGCCAGCAGCCCCAGGGGGCGCATCTATGGCTACACCTTC	CASSPRGRIYGYTF
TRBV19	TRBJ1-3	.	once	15	TGTGCCAGTAAGCTTTTGGGGGGCTCTGGAAACACCATATATTTT	CASKLLGGSGNTIYF
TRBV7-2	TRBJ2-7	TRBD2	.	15	TGTGCCAGCAGCTCCACAAGCGGGGGGGCCTACGAGCAGTACTTC	CASSSTSGGAYEQYF
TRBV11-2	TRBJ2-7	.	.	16	TGTGCCAGCAGCTTACGGCTGGGGGCGAGCTCCTACGAGCAGTACTTC	CASSLRLGASSYEQYF
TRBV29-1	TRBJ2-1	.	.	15	TGCAGCGTTGAAGGGACAGAGAGCTCCTACAATGAGCAGTTCTTC	CSVEGTESSYNEQFF
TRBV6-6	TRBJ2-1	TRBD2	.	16	TGTGCCAGCAGCAACCTGAGACTAGCGGGTTTAAATGAGCAGTTCTTC	CASSNLRLAGLNEQFF